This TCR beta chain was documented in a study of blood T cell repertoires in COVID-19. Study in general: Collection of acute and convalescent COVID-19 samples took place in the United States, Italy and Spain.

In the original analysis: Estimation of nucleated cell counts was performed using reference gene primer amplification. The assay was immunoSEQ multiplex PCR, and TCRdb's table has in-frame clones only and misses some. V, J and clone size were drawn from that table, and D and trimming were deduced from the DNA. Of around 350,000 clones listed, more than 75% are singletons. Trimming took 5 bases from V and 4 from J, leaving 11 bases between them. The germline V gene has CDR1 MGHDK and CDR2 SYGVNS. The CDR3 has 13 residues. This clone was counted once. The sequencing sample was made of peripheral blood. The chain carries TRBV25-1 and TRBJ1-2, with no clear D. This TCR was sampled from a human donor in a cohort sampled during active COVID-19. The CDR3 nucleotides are TGTGCCAGCAGTCCCGGGATACTCTATGGCTACACCTTC. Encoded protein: CASSPGILYGYTF.